A selection of T cell receptor beta chains follows, all from one sample in a study of vaccination effects on CD4 cells after COVID-19. No antigen is known for these receptors. The method was immunoSEQ multiplex PCR; TCRdb's version includes in-frame clones alone and lacks a portion of them. Of tens of thousands of clones listed, more than 75% were seen once; the top ten hold around 5.5%. Material: CD4+ T cells from PBMCs cultured with HIV peptides, obtained before COVID-19 vaccination. All receptors derive from a human donor who had a prior SARS-CoV-2 infection. Each CDR3 is given with its conserved first and last residue. The D gene is left open where the match is weak. The size entry is marked missing in some rows and otherwise reads once, few, many or a size class.

TRBD1	NA	TRBV27	TRBJ2-1	TGTGCCAGCAGAACCACAGGGGGCCGATCCTACAATGAGCAGTTCTTC	CASRTTGGRSYNEQFF
NA	NA	TRBV11-2	TRBJ2-2	TGTGCCAGCAGCTTGGGACGGAGCTGGGCCGGGGAGCTGTTTTTT	CASSLGRSWAGELFF
NA	few	TRBV5-6	TRBJ2-5	TGTGCCAGCAGCCTGGGGATTGAGACCCAGTACTTC	CASSLGIETQYF
NA	NA	TRBV30	TRBJ1-2	TGTGCCTGGAGAGAGTTGGCGGGCGTCTATGGCTACACCTTC	CAWRELAGVYGYTF
NA	many	TRBV30	TRBJ1-3	TGTGCCTGGAGTGTTAATTGGCGAAACACCATATATTTT	CAWSVNWRNTIYF
NA	NA	TRBV11-2	TRBJ2-4	TGTGCCAGCAGCTTGTCGCCGACCCTAGCCAAAAACATTCAGTACTTC	CASSLSPTLAKNIQYF
TRBD1	once	TRBV27	TRBJ2-6	TGTGCCAGCAGCCAGACCAGGGGGTCTGGGGCCAACGTCCTGACTTTC	CASSQTRGSGANVLTF
NA	few	TRBV18	TRBJ2-3	TGTGCCAGCTCACCGCAGGGCACAGATACGCAGTATTTT	CASSPQGTDTQYF
TRBD1	NA	TRBV7-2	TRBJ2-3	TGTGCCAGCAGCCCGAGGGACAGGGGGCGCAGGGATACGCAGTATTTT	CASSPRDRGRRDTQYF
NA	NA	TRBV3-1/TRBV3-2	TRBJ1-4	TGTGCCAGCAGTCCACCGGGGATGGCTGAAAAACTGTTTTTT	CASSPPGMAEKLFF
NA	few	TRBV5-6	TRBJ1-2	TGTGCCAGCAGCCGAGGATTATATGGCTACACCTTC	CASSRGLYGYTF
NA	NA	TRBV4-3	TRBJ2-7	TGCGCCAGCAGCCCAACCTCAGCGGGTACCGGATCCTACGAGCAGTACTTC	CASSPTSAGTGSYEQYF
TRBD1	NA	TRBV2	TRBJ1-4	TGTGCCAGCAGTGGACAGGGGTCCTGGGAAAAACTGTTTTTT	CASSGQGSWEKLFF
NA	NA	TRBV7-6	TRBJ2-1	TGTGCCAGCAGCTGTCGCGGAGCCCCCTACGGTGAGCAGTTCTTC	CASSCRGAPYGEQFF
TRBD2	few	TRBV6-2/TRBV6-3	TRBJ2-2	TGTGCCAGCAGTGGCGGACTAGCGGACACCGGGGAGCTGTTTTTT	CASSGGLADTGELFF
NA	NA	TRBV27	TRBJ1-1	TGTGCCAGCAGTTTAAGGCGGGACTACATGAACACTGAAGCTTTCTTT	CASSLRRDYMNTEAFF
NA	NA	TRBV5-4	TRBJ2-1	TGTGCCAGCAGCCAATATACTCGAAATAATGAGCAGTTCTTC	CASSQYTRNNEQFF
NA	NA	TRBV5-1	TRBJ2-1	TGCGCCAGCAGCCCCAGGCGATCGAGCTCCTACAATGAGCAGTTCTTC	CASSPRRSSSYNEQFF
TRBD2	once	TRBV5-1	TRBJ2-5	TGCGCCAGCAGGGAAGGGACTAGCGGGAGAGGAGAGACCCAGTACTTC	CASREGTSGRGETQYF
NA	NA	TRBV2	TRBJ2-7	TGTGCCAGCAGTCCCGAAGGACGGGACTCTTCTATATCCTACGAGCAGTACTTC	CASSPEGRDSSISYEQYF
TRBD1	NA	TRBV2	TRBJ2-5	TGTGCCAAAGGAGAAAGGGGGCGAGAGACCCAGTACTTC	CAKGERGRETQYF
NA	NA	TRBV5-6	TRBJ1-2	TGTGCCAGCAGCTTTTTTCAGAGCTTCTTTGGCTACACCTTC	CASSFFQSFFGYTF
NA	few	TRBV28	TRBJ1-1	TGTGCCAGCAGTTTTGTGCTGAACACTGAAGCTTTCTTT	CASSFVLNTEAFF
NA	NA	TRBV6-4	TRBJ1-2	TGTGCCAGCCCACGACCCATCTGCGGCTACACCTTC	CASPRPICGYTF
NA	NA	TRBV25-1	TRBJ1-4	TGTGCCAGCAGTGACGGACAGCTCGCTAATGAAAAACTGTTTTTT	CASSDGQLANEKLFF
NA	NA	TRBV20-1	TRBJ1-2	TGCAGTGCTAATGACGTAGGCTATGGCTACACCTTC	CSANDVGYGYTF
TRBD2	NA	TRBV13	TRBJ2-2	TGTGCCAGCAGCCCCGCCCCCTCTAGCGGGAGGGCGCCCGGGGAGCTGTTTTTT	CASSPAPSSGRAPGELFF
TRBD1	NA	TRBV9	TRBJ1-3	TGTGCCAGCAGCTCAGGACAGGGCTCTGGAAACACCATATATTTT	CASSSGQGSGNTIYF
NA	NA	TRBV7-8	TRBJ2-7	TGTGCCAGCAGCCCCTCCAGGTGGGACGAGCAGTACTTC	CASSPSRWDEQYF
TRBD2	NA	TRBV11-3	TRBJ2-7	TGTGCCAGCAGCCCAGGACTAGCGGGAGGCTACGAGCAGTACTTC	CASSPGLAGGYEQYF
NA	once	TRBV18	TRBJ2-5	TGTGCCAGCTCACGATTCGAAGAGACCCAGTACTTC	CASSRFEETQYF
NA	NA	TRBV11-2	TRBJ1-1	TGTGCCAGCAGCTTAGTCTGGGGAAAGAAGAACACTGAAGCTTTCTTT	CASSLVWGKKNTEAFF
NA	once	TRBV5-1	TRBJ2-7	TGCGCCAGCAGCCTTGGACGGCCCTACGAGCAGTACTTC	CASSLGRPYEQYF
NA	NA	TRBV18	TRBJ1-3	TGTGCCAGCTCCCCAAGACAGGAGACGACCTCTGGAAACACCATATATTTT	CASSPRQETTSGNTIYF
NA	NA	TRBV6-5	TRBJ1-2	TGTGCCAGCAGTTACTCTGACAGGAATGGCTACACCTTC	CASSYSDRNGYTF
TRBD1	NA	TRBV5-4	TRBJ1-3	TGTGCCAGCAGTACAGGGGTCCCTGGAAACACCATATATTTT	CASSTGVPGNTIYF
NA	few	TRBV7-9	TRBJ1-2	TGTGCCAGCAGCCCCCGGGGAGGGATAAACTATGGCTACACCTTC	CASSPRGGINYGYTF
TRBD2	NA	TRBV7-9	TRBJ2-3	TGTGCCAGCAGCCCCGGGACTAGCGGGGGGGCGGGGGGCACAGATACGCAGTATTTT	CASSPGTSGGAGGTDTQYF
TRBD1	once	TRBV23-1	TRBJ1-4	TGCGCCAGCAGTCGCGGCGGACAGGGTGCTAATGAAAAACTGTTTTTT	CASSRGGQGANEKLFF
NA	NA	TRBV6-6	TRBJ2-1	TGTGCCAGCAGTTACGGGGGGGCGGGTTACAATGAGCAGTTCTTC	CASSYGGAGYNEQFF
NA	NA	TRBV4-1	TRBJ1-5	TGCGCCAGCAGCCAAGATGACCTGTATCAGCCCCAGCATTTT	CASSQDDLYQPQHF
NA	NA	TRBV20-1	TRBJ2-7	TGCAGTGCTAGTAGGACGGATAGGAGCTCCTACGAGCAGTACTTC	CSASRTDRSSYEQYF
NA	NA	TRBV28	TRBJ1-5	TGTGCCAGCAGTTTAGTCCAGGGGAGTCAGCCCCAGCATTTT	CASSLVQGSQPQHF
NA	NA	TRBV6-2/TRBV6-3	TRBJ1-5	TGTGCCAGCAGTACCAGGACAGAAAATCAGCCCCAGCATTTT	CASSTRTENQPQHF
TRBD1	many	TRBV11-3	TRBJ2-1	TGTGCCAGCAGCTTAACCCCCGGGACAGGGGAGTTCTTC	CASSLTPGTGEFF
NA	NA	TRBV7-9	TRBJ1-2	TGTGCCAGCAGCTTAACTTCCAGGTCTAACTATGGCTACACCTTC	CASSLTSRSNYGYTF